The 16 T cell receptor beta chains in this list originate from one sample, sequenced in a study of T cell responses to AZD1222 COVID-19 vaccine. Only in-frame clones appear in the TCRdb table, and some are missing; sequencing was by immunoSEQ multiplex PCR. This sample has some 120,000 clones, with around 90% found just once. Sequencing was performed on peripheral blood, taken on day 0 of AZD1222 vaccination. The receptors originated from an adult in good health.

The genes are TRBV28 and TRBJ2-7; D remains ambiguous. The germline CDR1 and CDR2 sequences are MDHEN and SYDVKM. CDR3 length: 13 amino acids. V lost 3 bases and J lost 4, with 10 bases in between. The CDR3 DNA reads TGTGCCAGCAGTTTGGACGGTGTGTACGAGCAGTACTTC. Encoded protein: CASSLDGVYEQYF.

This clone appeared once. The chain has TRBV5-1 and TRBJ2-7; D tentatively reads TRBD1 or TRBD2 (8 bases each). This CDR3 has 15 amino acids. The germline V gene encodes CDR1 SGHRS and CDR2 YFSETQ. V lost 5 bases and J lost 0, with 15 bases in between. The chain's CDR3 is CASSFSGTGSYEQYF. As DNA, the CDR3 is TGCGCCAGCAGTTTTAGCGGGACAGGCTCCTACGAGCAGTACTTC.

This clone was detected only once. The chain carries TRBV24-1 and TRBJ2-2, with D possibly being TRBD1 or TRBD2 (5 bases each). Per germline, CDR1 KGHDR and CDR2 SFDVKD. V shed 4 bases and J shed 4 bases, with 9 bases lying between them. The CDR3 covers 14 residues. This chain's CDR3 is CATSDPGSTGELFF. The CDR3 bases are TGTGCCACCAGTGACCCAGGGAGCACCGGGGAGCTGTTTTTT.

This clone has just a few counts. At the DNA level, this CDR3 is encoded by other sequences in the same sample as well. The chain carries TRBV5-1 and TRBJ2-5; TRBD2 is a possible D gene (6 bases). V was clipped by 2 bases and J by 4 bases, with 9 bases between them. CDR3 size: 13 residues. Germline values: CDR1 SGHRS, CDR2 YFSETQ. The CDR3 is CASSFRDLETQYF. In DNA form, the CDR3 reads TGCGCCAGCAGCTTTCGGGACTTAGAGACCCAGTACTTC.

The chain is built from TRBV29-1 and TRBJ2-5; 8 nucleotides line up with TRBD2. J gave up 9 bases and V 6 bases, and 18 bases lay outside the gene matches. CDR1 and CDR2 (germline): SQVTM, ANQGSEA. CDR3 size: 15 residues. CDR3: CSVFISGVVVGAQYF. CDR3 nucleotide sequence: TGCAGCGTCTTCATTAGCGGGGTCGTGGTTGGGGCCCAGTACTTC.

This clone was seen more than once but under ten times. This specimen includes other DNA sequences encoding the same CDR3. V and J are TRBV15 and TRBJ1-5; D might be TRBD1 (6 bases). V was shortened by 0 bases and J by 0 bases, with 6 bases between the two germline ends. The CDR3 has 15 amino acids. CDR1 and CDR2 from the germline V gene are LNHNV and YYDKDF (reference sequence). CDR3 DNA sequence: TGTGCCACCAGCAGAGACAGGGGTAGCAATCAGCCCCAGCATTTT. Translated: CATSRDRGSNQPQHF.

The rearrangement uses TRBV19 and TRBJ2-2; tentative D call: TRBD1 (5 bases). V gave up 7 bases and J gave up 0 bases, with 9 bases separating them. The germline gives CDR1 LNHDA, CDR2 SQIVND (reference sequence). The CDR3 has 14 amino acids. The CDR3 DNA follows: TGTGCCAGTACCCGACAGACGAACACCGGGGAGCTGTTTTTT. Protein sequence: CASTRQTNTGELFF.

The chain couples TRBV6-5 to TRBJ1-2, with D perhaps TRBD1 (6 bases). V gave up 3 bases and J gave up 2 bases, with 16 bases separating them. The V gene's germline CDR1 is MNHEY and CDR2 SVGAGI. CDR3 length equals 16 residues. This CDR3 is CASSYSVRGLNYGYTF. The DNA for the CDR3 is TGTGCCAGCAGTTATTCCGTCAGGGGACTCAACTATGGCTACACCTTC.

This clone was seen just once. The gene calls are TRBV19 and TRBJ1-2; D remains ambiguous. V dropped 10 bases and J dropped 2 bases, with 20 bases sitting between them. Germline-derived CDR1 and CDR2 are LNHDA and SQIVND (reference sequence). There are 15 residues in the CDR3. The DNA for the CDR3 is TGTGCCACTCTCTCGTTGGGCGCGGGGAACTATGGCTACACCTTC. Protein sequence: CATLSLGAGNYGYTF. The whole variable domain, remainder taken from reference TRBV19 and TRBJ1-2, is DGGITQSPKYLFRKEGQNVTLSCEQNLNHDAMYWYRQDPGQGLRLIYYSQIVNDFQKGDIAEGYSVSREKKESFPLTVTSAQKNPTAFYLCATLSLGAGNYGYTFGSGTRLTVV.

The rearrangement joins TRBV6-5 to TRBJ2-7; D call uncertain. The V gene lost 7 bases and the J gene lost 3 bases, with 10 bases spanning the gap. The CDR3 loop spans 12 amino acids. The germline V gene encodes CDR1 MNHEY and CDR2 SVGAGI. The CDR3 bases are TGTGCCAGCAACGGCCCTGGCTACGAGCAGTACTTC. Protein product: CASNGPGYEQYF.

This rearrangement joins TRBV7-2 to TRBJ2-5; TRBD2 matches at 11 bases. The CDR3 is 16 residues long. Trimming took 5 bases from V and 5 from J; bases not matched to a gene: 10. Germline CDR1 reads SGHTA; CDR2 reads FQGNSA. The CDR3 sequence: CASSRWGSGGGETQYF. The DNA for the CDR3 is TGTGCCAGCAGCCGCTGGGGTAGCGGGGGGGGTGAGACCCAGTACTTC.

This chain's CDR3 is CATSGTSGSSYNEQFF. The CDR3 coding sequence is TGTGCCACCAGTGGCACCTCAGGGAGCTCCTACAATGAGCAGTTCTTC. The rearrangement joins TRBV24-1 to TRBJ2-1, with D perhaps being TRBD1 or TRBD2 (5 bases each). Germline CDR1 KGHDR, CDR2 SFDVKD. Trimming removed 5 bases at V and 0 bases at J, with 13 bases between. This CDR3 is built from 16 residues.

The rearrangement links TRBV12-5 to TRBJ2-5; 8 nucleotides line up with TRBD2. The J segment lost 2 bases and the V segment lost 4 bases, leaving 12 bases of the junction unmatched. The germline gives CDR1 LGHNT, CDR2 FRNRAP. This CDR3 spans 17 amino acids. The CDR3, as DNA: TGTGCTAGTGGTTCTCAAAGCGGGGGCCCCTGGCAAGAGACCCAGTACTTC. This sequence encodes CASGSQSGGPWQETQYF. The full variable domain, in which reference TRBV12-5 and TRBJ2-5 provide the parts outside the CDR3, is DARVTQTPRHKVTEMGQEVTMRCQPILGHNTVFWYRQTMMQGLELLAYFRNRAPLDDSGMPKDRFSAEMPDATLATLKIQPSEPRDSAVYFCASGSQSGGPWQETQYFGPGTRLLVL.

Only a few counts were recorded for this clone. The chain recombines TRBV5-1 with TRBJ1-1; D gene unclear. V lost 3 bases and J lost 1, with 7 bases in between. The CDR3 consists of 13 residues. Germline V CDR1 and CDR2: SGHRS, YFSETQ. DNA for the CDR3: TGCGCCAGCAGCTCGGGGAAGAACACTGAAGCTTTCTTT. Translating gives CASSSGKNTEAFF.

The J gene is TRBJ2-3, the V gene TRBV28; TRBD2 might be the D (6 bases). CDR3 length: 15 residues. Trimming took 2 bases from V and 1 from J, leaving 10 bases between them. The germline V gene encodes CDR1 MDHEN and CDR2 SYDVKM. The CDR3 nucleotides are TGTGCCAGCAGTTTAGGGGGGAGCGGCACAGATACGCAGTATTTT. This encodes CASSLGGSGTDTQYF.

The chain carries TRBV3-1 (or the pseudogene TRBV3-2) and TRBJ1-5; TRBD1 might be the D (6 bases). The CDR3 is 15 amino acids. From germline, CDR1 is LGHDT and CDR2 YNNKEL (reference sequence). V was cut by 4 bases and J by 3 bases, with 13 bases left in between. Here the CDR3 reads CASSPGHGNNQPQHF. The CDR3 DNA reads TGTGCCAGCAGCCCGGGACACGGGAACAATCAGCCCCAGCATTTT.